The 32 T cell receptor beta chains in this list originate from one sample, sequenced in a study of cytomegalovirus exposure and HLA in healthy donors. A multiplex PCR was run with 60 Vbeta primers and 13 Jbeta primers. TCRdb's table, derived via immunoSEQ multiplex PCR, lists solely in-frame clones and lacks some. The data show under 150,000 clones, around four fifths seen once. Sequenced input: PBMCs. These receptors came from a male donor in good health and CMV-seropositive.

This clone has just a few counts. The chain couples TRBV21-1 to TRBJ2-5; the table assigns TRBD1, which was not confirmed against the DNA. The better agreement between TRBJ2-7 and the DNA end casts doubt on the J call. TRBV21-1 has pseudogene status. CDR3 length: 17 amino acids. The CDR3 sequence: CASILVYTGTGGYEQYF. The CDR3 DNA reads as TGTGCCAGCATCCTAGTATACACCGGGACAGGGGGCTACGAGCAGTACTTC.

This chain joins TRBV18 and TRBJ1-1, with TRBD1 matching 8 bases. The CDR3 consists of 14 residues. Germline V lookup: CDR1 KGHSH, CDR2 LQKENI. J lost 1 base, V lost 6 bases, and 4 bases had no gene match. In DNA form, the CDR3 reads TGTGCCAGCTCCCCCGGGACAGGGAACACTGAAGCTTTCTTT. Protein: CASSPGTGNTEAFF.

The chain uses TRBV27 and TRBJ2-2; 12 nucleotides match TRBD2. Germline V gives CDR1 MNHEY, CDR2 SMNVEV (reference sequence). The V gene end was trimmed by 6 bases and the J gene end by 7 bases; junction bases not matched to a gene: 3. This CDR3 has 14 residues. The CDR3: CASRPSGRGGELFF. In DNA form, the CDR3 reads TGTGCCAGCAGACCTAGCGGGAGGGGCGGGGAGCTGTTTTTT.

V gene TRBV7-9 combines with J gene TRBJ2-3, with 7 bases identical to TRBD2. The trim removed 4 bases at V and 6 bases at J, leaving 13 bases unmatched. Germline assignment: CDR1 SEHNR and CDR2 FQNEAQ (reference sequence). The CDR3 consists of 16 residues. The chain's CDR3 is CASSSNWPGGPDTQYF. CDR3 in DNA: TGTGCCAGCAGCTCTAACTGGCCGGGAGGCCCGGATACGCAGTATTTT.

CDR3 region: CASSWALAGGTGQYF. The CDR3 DNA reads TGCGCCAGCAGCTGGGCTCTAGCGGGAGGGACAGGGCAGTACTTC. The chain recombines TRBV5-1 with TRBJ2-7; 12 nucleotides line up with TRBD2. The CDR3 covers 15 residues. The germline gives CDR1 SGHRS, CDR2 YFSETQ. With 3 bases clipped from V and 9 bases from J, the junction kept 10 bases outside the gene matches.

This clone was counted between two and nine times. The chain employs TRBV4-2 and TRBJ2-2, with D possibly matching TRBD2 (6 bases). CDR1 is LGHNA, CDR2 YNFKEQ, per germline. CDR3 length equals 15 residues. Deletions cut 4 bases from V and 6 bases from J, with 15 bases between. CDR3 in DNA: TGTGCCAGCAGCCCCTTGGCGGGAATGGCCGGGGAGCTGTTTTTT. Protein sequence: CASSPLAGMAGELFF.

In nucleotides, the CDR3 is TGTGCCAGCAGTTACACTAGCCGTACTATCGAGCAGTACTTC. Encoded protein: CASSYTSRTIEQYF. The J gene is TRBJ2-7, the V gene TRBV6-7, with D maybe TRBD2 (6 bases). Being an ORF, TRBV6-7 has a function that is uncertain. Trimming took off 2 bases at V and 6 bases at J, with 14 bases between the two ends. The CDR3 runs 14 residues.

V gene TRBV9 combines with J gene TRBJ1-4; 12 bases fit TRBD1. Germline CDR1 is SGDLS and CDR2 is YYNGEE. V was pared by 2 bases and J by 7 bases, with 3 bases of the junction left unmatched. The length of the CDR3 is 15 residues. The CDR3 DNA reads as TGTGCCAGCAGCGTGGGGACAGGGGGCAGTGAAAAACTGTTTTTT. It translates to CASSVGTGGSEKLFF.

The chain links TRBV9 to TRBJ2-7; maybe TRBD2 (6 bases). Germline lookup yields CDR1 SGDLS and CDR2 YYNGEE. Deletions cut 3 bases from V and 2 bases from J, with 12 bases between. The CDR3 totals 14 residues. The CDR3 nucleotides read TGTGCCAGCAGCGCGCGGGACCTACCCTACGAGCAGTACTTC. Translating it yields CASSARDLPYEQYF.

V is TRBV4-3 and J is TRBJ2-7; TRBD2 matches at 7 bases. Germline V gives CDR1 LGHNA, CDR2 YSLEER. V shed 1 base and J 0 bases; nucleotides not matched to a gene: 3. The CDR3 extends over 15 amino acids. The CDR3 region has the DNA TGCGCCAGCAGCCAAGTACGCGGGAGCTCCTACGAGCAGTACTTC. Protein: CASSQVRGSSYEQYF.

On this clone itself: A junction end diverges from the germline sequence, so it may reflect a read error. This chain links TRBV13 with TRBJ2-3; 11 bases match TRBD2. Germline values: CDR1 PRHDT, CDR2 FYEKMQ (reference sequence). The CDR3 covers 16 residues. The CDR3 loop reads CASSAQGLAVTDAQYF. DNA for the CDR3: TGTGCCAGCAGCGCCCAGGGACTAGCGGTCACAGATGCGCAGTATTTT.

The chain recombines TRBV5-6 with TRBJ2-2, with D tentatively TRBD2 (6 bases). CDR1 is SGHDT, CDR2 YYEEEE, per germline. The CDR3 totals 15 residues. The ends were cut back, 4 bases at V and 7 bases at J, with 17 bases in the middle. DNA for the CDR3: TGTGCCAGCAGCCCGGGCGGGACGCTTATCGGGGAGCTGTTTTTT. This gives the protein CASSPGGTLIGELFF.

This clone showed up just once. The chain carries TRBV5-1 and TRBJ2-2; D remains ambiguous. CDR3 size: 15 residues. Germline V gene lookup returns CDR1 SGHRS and CDR2 YFSETQ. V was cut by 4 bases and J by 4 bases, with 14 bases left in between. CDR3 in amino acids: CASSPDRVPTGELFF. In DNA form, the CDR3 reads TGCGCCAGCAGCCCCGATCGGGTGCCCACCGGGGAGCTGTTTTTT. The full variable domain, in which reference TRBV5-1 and TRBJ2-2 provide the parts outside the CDR3, is KAGVTQTPRYLIKTRGQQVTLSCSPISGHRSVSWYQQTPGQGLQFLFEYFSETQRNKGNFPGRFSGRQFSNSRSEMNVSTLELGDSALYLCASSPDRVPTGELFFGEGSRLTVL.

This sequence joins TRBV4-1 and TRBJ2-5, with 9 positions matching TRBD2. J was trimmed by 4 bases and V by 4 bases; bases with no gene match: 16. CDR1 is MGHRA and CDR2 is YSYEKL in the germline V gene. CDR3 length equals 18 residues. The DNA of the CDR3 is TGCGCCAGCAGCCCCGTTAAGGGCGGGAGGGAATCCGCAGAGACCCAGTACTTC. The encoded protein is CASSPVKGGRESAETQYF.

The CDR3 DNA sequence: TGTGCCAGCACCCGTAGACAGGGCTCCGTAGGCACCGGGGAGCTGTTTTTT. Translated: CASTRRQGSVGTGELFF. This chain joins TRBV5-4 and TRBJ2-2, with 7 bases identical to TRBD1. This CDR3 has 17 amino acids. Germline lookup yields CDR1 SGHNT and CDR2 YYREEE (reference sequence). Germline trimming cut 6 bases from V and 4 bases from J; bases unmatched to any gene: 15.

The chain has TRBV7-2 and TRBJ2-7; 7 nucleotides match TRBD2. The germline gives CDR1 SGHTA, CDR2 FQGNSA. V lost 1 base, J lost 2 bases, and 5 bases stayed unmatched. CDR3 length: 15 residues. The CDR3 spells CASSLEAGPPYEQYF. CDR3 DNA: TGTGCCAGCAGCTTAGAAGCGGGGCCCCCCTACGAGCAGTACTTC. Full variable domain (missing parts from reference TRBV7-2 and TRBJ2-7): GAGVSQSPSNKVTEKGKDVELRCDPISGHTALYWYRQSLGQGLEFLIYFQGNSAPDKSGLPSDRFSAERTGGSVSTLTIQRTQQEDSAVYLCASSLEAGPPYEQYFGPGTRLTVT.

The chain recombines TRBV10-1 with TRBJ2-7, with 8 bases identical to TRBD2. With V trimmed by 5 bases and J by 4 bases, 7 bases remained unmatched. CDR3 length equals 14 residues. Germline lookup yields CDR1 WNHNN and CDR2 SYGVQD (reference sequence). As DNA, the CDR3 is TGCGCCAGCAGTATGACTAGCGTATCGTACGAGCAGTACTTC. Translation: CASSMTSVSYEQYF.

This clone was seen more than once but under ten times. The chain uses TRBV19 and TRBJ1-2, with D possibly TRBD1 on 5 matching bases. Germline CDR1 LNHDA, CDR2 SQIVND (reference sequence). The CDR3 has 12 amino acids. V shed 3 bases and J shed 6 bases, with 8 bases lying between them. The CDR3 spells CASSIGGDGYTF. The CDR3 region has the DNA TGTGCCAGTAGTATTGGAGGGGATGGCTACACCTTC.

This rearrangement joins TRBV27 to TRBJ2-7, with D possibly TRBD1 on 6 matching bases. Per germline, CDR1 MNHEY and CDR2 SMNVEV (reference sequence). The germline V and J ends were trimmed by 5 bases and 6 bases, with 11 bases remaining between them. CDR3 size: 12 residues. The DNA for the CDR3 is TGTGCCAGCAGTATGACAGGCGCCGAGCAGTACTTC. This codes for CASSMTGAEQYF.

V gene TRBV4-3 combines with J gene TRBJ2-3, with D tentatively TRBD1 (5 bases). Trimming shortened V by 3 bases and J by 3 bases, and 13 bases separated the two germline ends. The germline V gene encodes CDR1 LGHNA and CDR2 YSLEER. The CDR3 runs 15 residues. The CDR3 spells CASSQGSTETDTQYF. DNA for the CDR3: TGCGCCAGCAGCCAGGGGTCGACAGAAACAGATACGCAGTATTTT.

This sequence joins TRBV7-2 and TRBJ2-2; perhaps TRBD1 as D (6 bases). The V gene's germline CDR1 is SGHTA and CDR2 FQGNSA. The length of the CDR3 is 16 residues. V lost 5 bases, J lost 4 bases, and 17 bases lay in between. The CDR3 DNA reads TGTGCCAGCAGCCCAGTGGGGGCTGTAGGCACCGGGGAGCTGTTTTTT. Protein product: CASSPVGAVGTGELFF.

The chain employs TRBV25-1 and TRBJ2-2; D is undetermined. The J call is in doubt because the DNA end fits TRBJ1-3 better. The CDR3 totals 14 residues. CDR1 and CDR2 (germline): MGHDK, SYGVNS. The CDR3 sequence is CASSEAGSGNTIYF. The CDR3 DNA reads TGTGCCAGCAGCGAAGCAGGTTCTGGAAACACCATATATTTT.

Here the CDR3 reads CASSQDAREANVLTF. CDR3 DNA: TGCGCCAGCAGCCAAGACGCACGGGAAGCCAACGTCCTGACTTTC. This chain connects TRBV4-1 to TRBJ2-6; TRBD2 might be the D (5 bases). The CDR3 is 15 amino acids. In germline, CDR1 is MGHRA, CDR2 YSYEKL. V was shortened by 0 bases and J by 7 bases, with 10 bases between the two germline ends.

The V gene is TRBV7-9, the J gene TRBJ1-1, with unresolved D. This CDR3 comprises 13 residues. V was shortened by 4 bases and J by 4 bases, with 10 bases between the two germline ends. Germline loops: CDR1 SEHNR, CDR2 FQNEAQ (reference sequence). The CDR3 DNA reads as TGTGCCAGCAGCTCGACTCCCAGCACTGAAGCTTTCTTT. It specifies CASSSTPSTEAFF.

The chain employs TRBV2 and TRBJ1-4; D is unresolved. The CDR3 is 13 amino acids. V lost 7 bases and J lost 4, with 10 bases in between. CDR1 and CDR2 (germline): SNHLY, FYNNEI. CDR3 in amino acids: CASKRDFNEKLFF. The CDR3 nucleotides read TGTGCCAGCAAGCGGGATTTTAATGAAAAACTGTTTTTT.

Concerning this clone: The identical CDR3 is also encoded by other nucleotide sequences in the sample. The chain is built from TRBV19 and TRBJ2-6, with D tentatively TRBD1 (6 bases). This CDR3 contains 15 residues. The V gene's germline CDR1 is LNHDA and CDR2 SQIVND (reference sequence). V was pared by 4 bases and J by 2 bases, with 9 bases between. CDR3 sequence: CASSTQGTGANVLTF. The CDR3 nucleotides read TGTGCCAGTAGTACACAGGGTACTGGGGCCAACGTCCTGACTTTC. Full variable domain (missing parts from reference TRBV19 and TRBJ2-6): DGGITQSPKYLFRKEGQNVTLSCEQNLNHDAMYWYRQDPGQGLRLIYYSQIVNDFQKGDIAEGYSVSREKKESFPLTVTSAQKNPTAFYLCASSTQGTGANVLTFGAGSRLTVL.

This clone was detected only a few times. The chain is built from TRBV5-6 and TRBJ1-4; D is unclear. The CDR3 covers 14 residues. The germline gives CDR1 SGHDT, CDR2 YYEEEE. V dropped 1 base and J dropped 10 bases, with 14 bases sitting between them. Here the CDR3 reads CASSLYEGTRKLFF. The DNA for the CDR3 is TGTGCCAGCAGCTTGTATGAGGGAACGCGAAAACTGTTTTTT.

The chain uses TRBV29-1 and TRBJ1-4; D might be TRBD1 (6 bases). CDR3 length: 14 residues. The V gene's germline CDR1 is SQVTM and CDR2 ANQGSEA. Trimming left V 4 bases short and J 7 bases short, with 16 bases between. The CDR3: CSVGYGSGAEKLFF. The CDR3 nucleotides read TGCAGCGTTGGATACGGGTCAGGGGCTGAAAAACTGTTTTTT. Based on the CDR3 plus reference TRBV29-1 and TRBJ1-4, the full variable domain is SAVISQKPSRDICQRGTSLTIQCQVDSQVTMMFWYRQQPGQSLTLIATANQGSEATYESGFVIDKFPISRPNLTFSTLTVSNMSPEDSSIYLCSVGYGSGAEKLFFGSGTQLSVL.

The chain couples TRBV27 to TRBJ2-1; TRBD2 might be the D (5 bases). V lost 1 base and J 4 bases, leaving 8 bases between the germline ends. This CDR3 has 14 residues. Germline CDR1 and CDR2: MNHEY and SMNVEV (reference sequence). The CDR3, as DNA: TGTGCCAGCAGTTTATTGGACTCATACAATGAGCAGTTCTTC. Amino acids: CASSLLDSYNEQFF.

The V and J genes are TRBV11-2 and TRBJ2-1, with a weak D call TRBD1 (7 bases). V was cut by 3 bases and J by 7 bases, with 25 bases left in between. The CDR3 has 18 residues. Looked up from germline, CDR1 is SGHAT and CDR2 is FQNNGV. In DNA, the CDR3 is TGTGCCAGCAGCTTTATCCTTTATCAGGGGGGTCAAATAAATGAGCAGTTCTTC. Translation: CASSFILYQGGQINEQFF.

Here the CDR3 reads CASSPVPSEQYF. CDR3 sequence (DNA): TGTGCCAGCAGCCCAGTTCCGTCAGAGCAGTACTTC. The J gene is TRBJ2-7, the V gene TRBV7-9; D remains ambiguous. This CDR3 is built from 12 residues. Germline assignment: CDR1 SEHNR and CDR2 FQNEAQ (reference sequence). With 5 bases removed from V and 7 bases from J, the gap between germline ends came to 12 bases.

This clone was seen more than once but under ten times. DNA of the CDR3: TGTGCCCGCTGGGGCAGACGAGGAGTCTCAGATACGCAGTATTTT. This codes for CARWGRRGVSDTQYF. The J gene is TRBJ2-3, the V gene TRBV28, with D possibly being TRBD1 (5 bases). V was cut by 11 bases and J by 4 bases, with 22 bases left in between. Per the germline V gene, CDR1 is MDHEN and CDR2 is SYDVKM. This CDR3 comprises 15 residues.